These T cell receptor beta chains were read from a single sample in a study of human T cells and chemical hapten exposure. In TCRdb, the RACE reads were re-called with MiXCR into one record per CDR3 protein. The top ten clones hold about 6% of a sample with 360,000 or so distinct CDR3 sequences, 6% to 7% of them seen once. The sample was whole blood, taken in connection with sensitization to the hapten diphenylcyclopropenone (DPC). Receptor source: a woman under 30 with alopecia areata. Some clones in this sample may be carry-over from other donors' samples. CDR3s include the opening cysteine and the closing phenylalanine or tryptophan. A D gene is named only where the DNA matches it firmly.

>TRBJ2-7|TRBD1|TRBV5-1
CASSRDRSYEQYF
>TRBJ1-1|-|TRBV4-3
CASSQDTDREKDTEAFF
>TRBJ2-3|-|TRBV9
CASSPTPGADTQYF
>TRBJ1-2|-|TRBV7-6
CASSFPGFYGYTF
>TRBJ2-7|TRBD1|TRBV27
CASSYTGATYEQYF
>TRBJ1-6|-|TRBV7-9
CASSSGPAALPLHF
>TRBJ2-5|TRBD2|TRBV7-2
CASSFQRGPKETQYF
>TRBJ2-7|-|TRBV29-1
CSVGYSYEQYF
>TRBJ2-7|TRBD1|TRBV10-3
CAISAGTVAYEQYF
>TRBJ1-1|-|TRBV20-1
CSASNPGMNTEAFF
>TRBJ1-4|-|TRBV12-3/TRBV12-4
CASSLGEKLFF
>TRBJ1-1|-|TRBV28
CASSIRQGWTEAFF
>TRBJ2-5|-|TRBV20-1
CSASLGGDQETQYF
>TRBJ1-2|-|TRBV4-1
CASSQDGAEWGYTF
>TRBJ1-1|-|TRBV7-9
CASSRYRAQGEAFF
>TRBJ1-6|-|TRBV20-1
CSARGSPFNSPLHF
>TRBJ2-5|-|TRBV20-1
CSARASGQETQYF
>TRBJ2-1|TRBD2|TRBV5-4
CASTPGGGSYNEQFF
>TRBJ2-1|-|TRBV10-2
CASWDWNEQFF
>TRBJ2-4|-|TRBV7-9
CASSPEAKNIQYF
>TRBJ2-1|TRBD2|TRBV20-1
CSARVLAGMQFF
>TRBJ1-5|-|TRBV10-3
CAISETTDNQPQHF
>TRBJ1-6|-|TRBV7-9
CASSPGPDRDSPLHF
>TRBJ1-5|TRBD1|TRBV29-1
CSVETGGNQPQHF
>TRBJ1-6|-|TRBV4-2
CASSPNPGPAYSPLHF
>TRBJ2-6|-|TRBV7-6
CASSPRGRSGANVLTF
>TRBJ2-3|-|TRBV7-3
CASSGGPTNTQYF
>TRBJ1-6|-|TRBV2
CASVGSSYNSPLHF
>TRBJ2-1|TRBD1|TRBV29-1
CSVASDRVSRYEQFF
>TRBJ1-3|-|TRBV27
CASSSGKYTIYF
>TRBJ1-5|TRBD1|TRBV20-1
CSATTGTGNQPQHF
>TRBJ1-2|-|TRBV12-3/TRBV12-4
CASAAGPYYGYTF
>TRBJ1-2|-|TRBV9
CASSVDRSYYGYTF
>TRBJ2-7|-|TRBV20-1
CSARNASSYEQYF
>TRBJ2-3|-|TRBV24-1
CATSDARTRTQYF
>TRBJ2-7|TRBD1|TRBV24-1
CATSDPRQGSYKQYF
>TRBJ2-3|-|TRBV6-6
CASSESDTQYF
>TRBJ2-3|TRBD2|TRBV4-3
CASSQSPAGDSDTQYF
>TRBJ1-2|-|TRBV6-5
CASSYSARTLYGYTF
>TRBJ2-3|-|TRBV12-3/TRBV12-4
CASRPGSDTQYF
>TRBJ2-7|-|TRBV13
CASSPTRFGSYEQYF
>TRBJ2-7|-|TRBV6-5
CASSYSSVGSYEQYF
>TRBJ1-4|TRBD1|TRBV3-1
CASSTLLAGGEKLFF
>TRBJ2-7|TRBD1|TRBV5-1
CASSLARQGSYEQYF
>TRBJ2-1|TRBD2|TRBV20-1
CSADRSGGAIGSYNEQFF
>TRBJ1-2|-|TRBV7-9
CASSVPGPGFYGYTF
>TRBJ2-7|TRBD1|TRBV4-3
CASSQEGSGGAEEQYF